These T cell receptor beta chains were read from a single sample in a study of shared clonotypes between healthy human individuals. Here immunoSEQ multiplex PCR was the method, and the copy in TCRdb shows in-frame clones only, minus some. This sample yields under 2.5 million clones, of which roughly 90% are seen a single time; 0.3% to 0.45% belongs to the top ten. The sequencing input was naive CD4+ T cells from PBMCs. These receptors were collected from a man aged 18 to 29 in good health. Some clones in this sample may be carry-over from other donors' samples. Each CDR3 is given without its conserved first and last residue.

V	J	CDR3
TRBV7-9	TRBJ2-4	ASSLGRDTQNIQY
TRBV6-1	TRBJ2-3	ASSESARGLNTQY
TRBV6-5	TRBJ2-7	ASSLFFSSSYEQY
TRBV2	TRBJ2-5	ASSGTGRKETQY
TRBV7-9	TRBJ2-5	ASSLPSMYQETQY
TRBV29-1	TRBJ2-7	SVVGRTYEQY
TRBV5-1	TRBJ1-1	ASSLVGGDTEAF
TRBV11-2	TRBJ2-2	ASSPKRGISTGELF
TRBV27	TRBJ1-1	ASSAQGNTEAF
TRBV27	TRBJ2-2	ASSSPTGSNTGELF
TRBV4-1	TRBJ1-5	ASSPTRGGLNNQPQH
TRBV29-1	TRBJ1-2	SVVAGIYSGYT
TRBV28	TRBJ1-1	ASSLSQGRTEAF
TRBV25-1	TRBJ2-7	ASSGGQIYEQY
TRBV4-1	TRBJ2-4	ASSQDLFASGRADIQY
TRBV21-1	TRBJ2-1	ASSKAHGDEQF
TRBV5-6	TRBJ2-7	ASSSPKTPYEQY
TRBV15	TRBJ1-1	ATSRDHLGSEAF
TRBV14	TRBJ2-6	ASSPTTGANVLT
TRBV7-9	TRBJ2-2	ASSPGTGELF
TRBV9	TRBJ2-3	ASSVGSYTDTQY
TRBV9	TRBJ2-7	ASSVTGTSGIRGEQY
TRBV4-2	TRBJ1-4	ASSARGGRAVATNEKLF
TRBV11-3	TRBJ2-3	ASSLGVGGTSTDTQY
TRBV28	TRBJ2-7	ASSSLVPHEQY
TRBV6-1	-	ASVELQRSYEQY
TRBV27	TRBJ1-4	ASSLTTNEKLF
TRBV10-3	TRBJ2-1	AISENSGRWNEQF
TRBV7-2	TRBJ2-5	ASSLVGGVRQETQY
TRBV7-6	TRBJ2-5	ASSLANGYQETQY
TRBV30	TRBJ2-1	AWSPTSGRIRDEQF
TRBV7-9	TRBJ2-1	ASSPQPGLAAYNEQF
TRBV7-8	TRBJ2-7	ASTPWDPRPGEQY
TRBV5-6	TRBJ2-7	ASSRQGTYEQY
TRBV9	TRBJ2-3	ASSGGSGSTDTQY
TRBV28	TRBJ1-1	ASSLRTQRGTEAF
TRBV2	TRBJ1-2	ASRRDVGYT
TRBV10-3	TRBJ2-3	AISELSWGRTDTQY
TRBV5-6	TRBJ2-2	ASTMGAGELF
TRBV30	TRBJ2-7	AWSVGGQGYEQY
TRBV2	TRBJ1-1	ASRLLTGNTEAF
TRBV20-1	TRBJ2-5	SARLGTQY
TRBV9	TRBJ2-1	ASSVDRGSYNEQF
TRBV2	TRBJ2-2	ASSEYGTYNTGELF
TRBV11-3	TRBJ2-2	ASSFSFLGFPNTGELF
TRBV29-1	TRBJ2-7	SAYRDSSYEQY
TRBV5-1	TRBJ2-3	ASSFTPSQTSGRAGDTQY
TRBV10-2	TRBJ2-2	ASSSLAGRNTGELF